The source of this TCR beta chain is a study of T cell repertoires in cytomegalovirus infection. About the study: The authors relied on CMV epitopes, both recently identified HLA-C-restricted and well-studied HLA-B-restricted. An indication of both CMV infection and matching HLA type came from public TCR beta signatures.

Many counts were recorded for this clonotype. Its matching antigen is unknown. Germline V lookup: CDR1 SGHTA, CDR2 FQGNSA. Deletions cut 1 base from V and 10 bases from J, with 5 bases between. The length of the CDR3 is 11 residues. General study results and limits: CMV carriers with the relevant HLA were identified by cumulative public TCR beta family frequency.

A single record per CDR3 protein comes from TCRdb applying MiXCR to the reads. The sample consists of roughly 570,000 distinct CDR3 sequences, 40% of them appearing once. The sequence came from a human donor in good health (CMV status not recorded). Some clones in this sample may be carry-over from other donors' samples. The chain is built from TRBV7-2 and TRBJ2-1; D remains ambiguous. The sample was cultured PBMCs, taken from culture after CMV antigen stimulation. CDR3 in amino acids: CASSLGVEQFF. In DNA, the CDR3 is TGTGCCAGCAGCTTAGGGGTAGAGCAGTTCTTC.